This TCR beta chain was found in a study of T cell responses to AZD1222 COVID-19 vaccine. V shed 2 bases and J shed 10 bases, with 12 bases lying between them. The germline V gene has CDR1 MNHEY and CDR2 SVGEGT. CDR3 length: 14 amino acids. Data came from immunoSEQ multiplex PCR; TCRdb stores just in-frame clones and leaves some out. Found here are roughly 120,000 clones, 88% of them singletons; the top ten hold approximately 4%. The TCR comes from an adult in good health. V and J are TRBV6-2 or TRBV6-3 and TRBJ1-6; maybe TRBD1 (5 bases). The sequences come from peripheral blood, collected on day 0 of AZD1222 vaccination. This chain's CDR3 is CASSYQGRRSPLHF. CDR3 nucleotide sequence: TGTGCCAGCAGTTACCAGGGCCGAAGGTCACCCCTCCACTTT.